Here is one T cell receptor beta chain with its context. This entry is derived from a study of blood T cell repertoires in COVID-19. Turning to the study itself: COVID-19 samples collected from the United States, Italy and Spain covered acute and convalescent phases.

The authors' processing: Quantification of nucleated cells was approximated via reference gene primer amplification. The data were produced by immunoSEQ multiplex PCR, yet TCRdb's version contains in-frame clones alone and is incomplete. V, J and clone size derive from that table, while D and trimming were established from the DNA sequence. The sample records approximately 250,000 clones, about nine tenths being singletons. Sequenced material: peripheral blood. The TCR sequence derives from a man aged 25-45 years who had recovered from COVID-19.

Here the CDR3 DNA reads TGTGCCAGCAGTTACTTCCGAGCGGGCAACTATGGCTACACCTTC. The encoded protein is CASSYFRAGNYGYTF. The V and J genes are TRBV6-5 and TRBJ1-2; no clear D gene. Looked up from germline, CDR1 is MNHEY and CDR2 is SVGAGI. The V end lost 1 base, the J end lost 2 bases, and 11 bases lay between the germline ends. The CDR3 is 15 residues long.